This entry concerns a single TCR beta chain. Regarding time point: peripheral blood 6 weeks after treatment start. The data originate from a study of PD-L1 blockade in urothelial cancer. Whole-study context: Twenty-five of the 29 patients were men with bladder-origin urothelial cancer. Patients had been given 0 to 3 earlier chemotherapy regimens.

Libraries were prepared by immunoSEQ multiplex PCR; TCRdb keeps only in-frame clonotypes and omits some of them. This sample has around 50,000 clones, with approximately 86% found just once. Germline CDR1 and CDR2: SGHTA and FQGNSA. V was shortened by 5 bases and J by 3 bases, with 11 bases between the two germline ends. The CDR3 loop spans 14 amino acids. This sequence joins TRBV7-2 and TRBJ1-3; D gene unclear. The source material was PBMCs, sampled around atezolizumab (anti-PD-L1) treatment. The sequence was collected from a middle-aged man with urothelial cancer. CDR3 in DNA: TGTGCCAGCAGCGCCGGACTCGATGGAAACACCATATATTTT. Protein: CASSAGLDGNTIYF.